What follows describes a single TCR beta chain. Antigen: not known. This specimen comes from a study of T cell repertoires in cytomegalovirus infection. Turning to the study itself: Based on public TCR beta signatures, there were indications of CMV infection and of a matching HLA type. General study findings and limits: Individuals carrying CMV plus the relevant HLA were identified by cumulative frequency of public TCR beta families.

TCRdb passed the reads through MiXCR, listing each CDR3 protein once. The sample has about 530,000 distinct CDR3 sequences, approximately 26% seen once. The CDR3 loop spans 15 amino acids. The trim removed 0 bases at V and 0 bases at J, leaving 0 bases unmatched. Germline CDR1 and CDR2: SGHTA and FQGNSA. The receptor comes from a human donor in good health (CMV status not recorded). Some clones in this sample may be carry-over from other donors' samples. The chain links TRBV7-2 to TRBJ1-1; 8 bases agree with TRBD1. The sample taken for sequencing was PBMCs. The CDR3 region is CASSLAGQVNTEAFF. CDR3 bases: TGTGCCAGCAGCTTAGCGGGACAGGTGAACACTGAAGCTTTCTTT.